These T cell receptor beta chains were read from a single sample in a study of OX40 agonist ivuxolimab in advanced cancers. Produced via immunoSEQ multiplex PCR; TCRdb's table is partial and in-frame only. Seen here are tens of thousands of clones, roughly 84% observed once, and the top ten hold over 0.25%. Sequencing used CD4+ or CD8+ T cells sorted from blood, obtained in a trial of the OX40 agonist ivuxolimab. These receptors were obtained from an adult with an advanced solid tumor such as melanoma, head and neck, liver or kidney cancer. CDR3s include the opening cysteine and the closing phenylalanine or tryptophan. D genes are given only for firm matches. Some rows have no size entry. The others give once, few or many, or a class for an expanded clone.

>-|TRBV5-4|-|TRBJ1-1
CASSSKSSGGTEAFF
>TRBD1|TRBV7-2|-|TRBJ2-2
CASSFTGQGGELFF
>-|TRBV10-2|-|TRBJ1-2
CASSESSITYGYTF
>-|TRBV6-5|once|TRBJ2-3
CASSYAGASTDTQYF
>TRBD1|TRBV30|-|TRBJ1-4
CAWTSWRTGAEKLFF
>-|TRBV5-1|-|TRBJ2-5
CASSREAGTGETQYF
>-|TRBV10-3|-|TRBJ2-3
CAISESSRLVEGTDTQYF
>-|TRBV5-5|once|TRBJ2-5
CASSYDRETQYF
>-|TRBV7-8|-|TRBJ1-2
CASSFQGWGYTF
>-|TRBV4-1|-|TRBJ2-5
CASSPVIRQWSQETQYF
>-|TRBV6-4|-|TRBJ1-2
CASSQGLSYTF
>TRBD2|TRBV28|-|TRBJ2-4
CASSPLSSGGAVSTKNIQYF
>-|TRBV6-6|-|TRBJ2-5
CASSYSGEETQYF
>-|TRBV29-1|-|TRBJ1-1
CSVEDARAVEAFF
>-|TRBV30|-|TRBJ1-5
CAWSPLTGSGQPQHF
>-|TRBV7-9|-|TRBJ1-4
CASRRASVRNEKLFF
>-|TRBV7-8|once|TRBJ2-1
CASTPGRTGYNEQFF
>TRBD1|TRBV19|once|TRBJ1-3
CASRETGTSGNTIYF
>-|TRBV7-6|-|TRBJ2-1
CASSPQLGGQNYNEQFF
>-|TRBV6-5|-|TRBJ2-5
CASSSRLTHLRETQYF
>-|TRBV5-4|once|TRBJ1-1
CASQGSENTEAFF
>-|TRBV27|-|TRBJ2-7
CASSSFGASRIAYEQYF